One sample yielded the 13 T cell receptor beta chains listed below, sequenced in a study of chemoradiotherapy in HPV16-positive cancers. Measured with immunoSEQ multiplex PCR; TCRdb has only the in-frame clones, and not every one. The sample records about 68,000 clones, more than 70% being singletons. Sequencing used blood, obtained from a patient who underwent chemoradiotherapy. These receptors all stem from a human donor with HPV-associated anogenital cancer.

The table lists this clone with a few counts. V usage is TRBV9 and J usage is TRBJ1-1, with D uncertain. CDR3 size: 14 residues. CDR1 and CDR2 (germline): SGDLS, YYNGEE. Between the trimmed V and J ends, which lost 4 bases and 1 base, there was a span of 11 bases. CDR3 bases: TGTGCCAGCAGCTCCCGGACGGGGAACACTGAAGCTTTCTTT. Its translation is CASSSRTGNTEAFF.

V gene TRBV9 combines with J gene TRBJ2-2; the D is unclear. Germline V CDR1 and CDR2: SGDLS, YYNGEE. Trimming shortened V by 3 bases and J by 6 bases, and 12 bases separated the two germline ends. This CDR3 is 14 amino acids long. CDR3: CASSAHRAPGELFF. The CDR3 coding sequence is TGTGCCAGCAGCGCGCACCGGGCACCCGGGGAGCTGTTTTTT.

The chain employs TRBV6-1 and TRBJ1-5, with 9 bases lining up with TRBD1. Germline V gene sequence: CDR1 MNHNS, CDR2 SASEGT. The ends lost 6 bases at V and 5 bases at J; junction bases unmatched: 2. The CDR3 is made up of 13 amino acids. The CDR3 reads CASRRQGDQPQHF. In DNA, the CDR3 is TGTGCCAGCAGAAGACAGGGGGATCAGCCCCAGCATTTT.

CDR3 sequence (DNA): TGTGCCAGCAGTCGACTAGCGGGGGGAAACAATGAGCAGTTCTTC. The encoded protein is CASSRLAGGNNEQFF. The chain employs TRBV6-4 and TRBJ2-1; 13 bases agree with TRBD2. The CDR3 consists of 15 residues. The J segment lost 5 bases and the V segment lost 5 bases, leaving 3 bases of the junction unmatched. Germline V lookup: CDR1 MRHNA, CDR2 SNTAGT.

The sample holds one count of this clone. This chain uses TRBV5-1 with TRBJ2-7; 8 bases are shared with TRBD2. CDR1 SGHRS and CDR2 YFSETQ come from the germline V gene. The J segment lost 4 bases and the V segment lost 10 bases, leaving 22 bases of the junction unmatched. This CDR3 is 17 amino acids long. The CDR3 here is CARRAGGGGPTGYEQYF. The CDR3 DNA is TGCGCCCGCCGCGCGGGGGGCGGGGGACCGACGGGGTACGAGCAGTACTTC.

The rearrangement links TRBV19 to TRBJ1-1; no clear D. Germline assignment: CDR1 LNHDA and CDR2 SQIVND (reference sequence). This CDR3 is built from 12 residues. V shed 4 bases and J shed 9 bases, with 12 bases lying between them. CDR3 nucleotide sequence: TGTGCCAGTAGTACAGGTGTTTCTAAAGCTTTCTTT. Protein product: CASSTGVSKAFF.

This clone was counted a single time. The chain is built from TRBV19 and TRBJ1-3, with TRBD1 as a possible D gene (5 bases). The CDR3 is 15 amino acids. Trimming shortened V by 3 bases and J by 4 bases, and 13 bases separated the two germline ends. Germline V gene lookup returns CDR1 LNHDA and CDR2 SQIVND (reference sequence). The CDR3 here is CASSMDWGDGNTIYF. The CDR3, as DNA: TGTGCCAGTAGTATGGACTGGGGCGACGGAAACACCATATATTTT.

The chain uses TRBV19 and TRBJ1-1; 9 bases fit TRBD1. This CDR3 comprises 15 residues. With 10 bases clipped from V and 5 bases from J, the junction kept 14 bases outside the gene matches. CDR1 is LNHDA and CDR2 is SQIVND in the germline V gene (reference sequence). DNA of the CDR3: TGTGCCACACGGGAGGGGGACAGGGCTTGGACTGAAGCTTTCTTT. Translation gives CATREGDRAWTEAFF.

The gene calls are TRBV5-4 and TRBJ1-2, with TRBD1 identical over 8 bases. V was pared by 0 bases and J by 0 bases, with 10 bases of the junction left unmatched. CDR3 size: 18 residues. Germline loops: CDR1 SGHNT, CDR2 YYREEE (reference sequence). As DNA, the CDR3 is TGTGCCAGCAGCTTGGCCACAAACAGGGGGGCCACTAACTATGGCTACACCTTC. It is translated as CASSLATNRGATNYGYTF.

This chain joins TRBV7-9 and TRBJ1-1; a possible D gene is TRBD1 (6 bases). The CDR3 consists of 15 residues. Trimming cost V 6 bases and J 0 bases, with 14 bases left between them. Germline V gene lookup returns CDR1 SEHNR and CDR2 FQNEAQ (reference sequence). CDR3 residues: CASRPDRRMNTEAFF. The DNA of the CDR3 is TGTGCCAGCAGACCCGACAGGCGCATGAACACTGAAGCTTTCTTT.

The V call is TRBV2, the J call TRBJ2-5; 12 bases match TRBD2. With V trimmed by 7 bases and J by 5 bases, 14 bases remained unmatched. Looked up from germline, CDR1 is SNHLY and CDR2 is FYNNEI. The CDR3 length is 17 residues. Here the CDR3 DNA reads TGTGCCAGCATGGGTCTACTAGCGGGGGGTTGGGGGGAGACCCAGTACTTC. This gives the protein CASMGLLAGGWGETQYF.

This chain joins TRBV9 and TRBJ1-2; D possibly corresponds to TRBD1 (5 bases). Trimming stripped 7 bases from V and 2 bases from J, with 12 bases between. This CDR3 has 13 amino acids. CDR1 is SGDLS, CDR2 YYNGEE, per germline. CDR3 sequence: CASGRDSNYGYTF. The CDR3 DNA follows: TGTGCCAGCGGCCGGGACTCCAACTATGGCTACACCTTC.

This sequence joins TRBV29-1 and TRBJ2-1; D remains ambiguous. The V end was cut by 7 bases, the J end by 8 bases, with 12 bases between. The CDR3 consists of 11 residues. CDR1 is SQVTM, CDR2 ANQGSEA, per germline. The CDR3 sequence: CSGIYRDEQFF. The DNA of the CDR3 is TGCAGCGGAATTTACAGAGATGAGCAGTTCTTC.